A single sample gave rise to the 15 T cell receptor beta chains below, sequenced in a study of T cell responses to AZD1222 COVID-19 vaccine (TCRdb year 2021). The receptor library was made with the immunoSEQ multiplex PCR assay. Drawn from immuneACCESS, this table holds only the in-frame rearrangements with V and J called that TCRdb kept. Clones are partly lost; checked studies trace under half to an unresolved V gene and leave the rest unexplained. The sample profile shows roughly 100,000 clones; about 93% of them were found once. The top ten clonotypes cover less than 6.5% of the sample. In the paper's terms, the time point label means: baseline before first vaccination. This sample comprised peripheral blood, obtained on day 0 of AZD1222 vaccination. These receptors originate from an adult in good health.

V is TRBV7-2 and J is TRBJ2-3; 9 bases match TRBD2. The CDR3 runs 16 residues. CDR1 and CDR2 (germline): SGHTA, FQGNSA. The trim removed 4 bases at V and 2 bases at J, leaving 7 bases unmatched. CDR3 coding DNA: TGTGCCAGCAGCTCCTACGCGGGAGGGTTCACAGATACGCAGTATTTT. Its protein product is CASSSYAGGFTDTQYF.

V and J are TRBV20-1 and TRBJ2-5; weak D call: TRBD1 (5 bases). Trimming left V 3 bases short and J 2 bases short, with 10 bases between. CDR3 length equals 13 residues. The germline CDR1 and CDR2 sequences are DFQATT and SNEGSKA (reference sequence). The CDR3 loop reads CSASVQGQETQYF. CDR3 in DNA: TGCAGTGCTAGTGTGCAGGGACAAGAGACCCAGTACTTC.

The CDR3 loop reads CASSLVGPRPNEQFF. CDR3 nucleotides: TGCGCCAGCAGCTTGGTCGGGCCCCGCCCCAATGAGCAGTTCTTC. The rearrangement uses TRBV5-1 and TRBJ2-1; no reliable D call. V shed 0 bases and J shed 6 bases, with 13 bases lying between them. The CDR3 length is 15 residues. CDR1 is SGHRS, CDR2 YFSETQ, per germline.

The V and J genes are TRBV7-2 and TRBJ2-7, with 7 bases lining up with TRBD2. Germline V gives CDR1 SGHTA, CDR2 FQGNSA. The CDR3 has 13 amino acids. With V trimmed by 4 bases and J by 7 bases, 7 bases remained unmatched. In DNA, the CDR3 is TGTGCCAGCAGCTACCGAGCCGGGGGGGAGCAGTACTTC. Its protein is CASSYRAGGEQYF. The whole variable domain, remainder taken from reference TRBV7-2 and TRBJ2-7, is GAGVSQSPSNKVTEKGKDVELRCDPISGHTALYWYRQSLGQGLEFLIYFQGNSAPDKSGLPSDRFSAERTGGSVSTLTIQRTQQEDSAVYLCASSYRAGGEQYFGPGTRLTVT.

About this clone itself: An end of the junction differs from the germline gene, which may be a read error. V and J are TRBV7-7 and TRBJ2-5; TRBD2 matches 7 bases. Per the germline V gene, CDR1 is SSHAT and CDR2 is FNYEAQ (reference sequence). The CDR3 is 14 amino acids. In nucleotides, the CDR3 is TGTGCTAGCAGCCCAACATCCGGGGAGGGGACCCAGTACTTC. It is translated as CASSPTSGEGTQYF.

The table lists this clone with a count of one. V and J are TRBV27 and TRBJ2-7; D is uncertain. The V and J ends lost 2 bases and 5 bases respectively, with 4 bases between them. The CDR3 runs 11 residues. Germline CDR1 and CDR2: MNHEY and SMNVEV (reference sequence). The CDR3, as DNA: TGTGCCAGCAGTTTAGCGGACGAGCAGTACTTC. It translates to CASSLADEQYF.

The chain couples TRBV16 to TRBJ2-5, with D possibly TRBD2 on 6 matching bases. Germline CDR1 KGHSY, CDR2 FQNENV. Trimming stripped 4 bases from V and 2 bases from J, with 14 bases between. This CDR3 region has 15 residues. CDR3 sequence reads: CASSRMAGPQETQYF. The CDR3 bases are TGTGCCAGCAGCCGGATGGCGGGACCGCAAGAGACCCAGTACTTC.

This clone has only a few counts. The rearrangement joins TRBV18 to TRBJ1-1; no firm D call. Looked up from germline, CDR1 is KGHSH and CDR2 is LQKENI. Deletions cut 3 bases from V and 4 bases from J, with 3 bases between. The CDR3 length is 11 residues. CDR3 in DNA: TGTGCCAGCTCACCTGGCACTGAAGCTTTCTTT. Translation gives CASSPGTEAFF.

This clone was detected only once. The gene calls are TRBV24-1 and TRBJ2-1; 12 bases align to TRBD2. Germline V gene data show CDR1 as KGHDR and CDR2 as SFDVKD. Germline trimming cut 2 bases from V and 5 bases from J; bases unmatched to any gene: 9. This CDR3 has 18 residues. The CDR3 DNA follows: TGTGCCACCAGTGATTCTCTGACTAGCGGGAGTCTAGACAATGAGCAGTTCTTC. Its protein is CATSDSLTSGSLDNEQFF.

The genes are TRBV5-4 and TRBJ2-5; D remains ambiguous. Germline V gene sequence: CDR1 SGHNT, CDR2 YYREEE (reference sequence). V was shortened by 4 bases and J by 4 bases, with 14 bases between the two germline ends. CDR3 length equals 14 residues. This CDR3 reads CASSLNNLGETQYF. The CDR3 DNA is TGTGCCAGCAGCCTGAACAATCTTGGAGAGACCCAGTACTTC.

This chain joins TRBV6-1 and TRBJ2-6; D remains ambiguous. This CDR3 comprises 15 residues. Trimming left V 2 bases short and J 2 bases short, with 7 bases between. Germline loops: CDR1 MNHNS, CDR2 SASEGT. The chain's CDR3 is CASSESGAGANVLTF. CDR3 bases: TGTGCCAGCAGTGAAAGTGGGGCTGGGGCCAACGTCCTGACTTTC.

This clone appeared once. CDR3 loop: CATSRDPRSYGYTF. CDR3 DNA: TGTGCCACCAGCAGAGATCCCCGTTCCTATGGCTACACCTTC. The J gene is TRBJ1-2, the V gene TRBV15; no reliable D call. V dropped 0 bases and J dropped 4 bases, with 9 bases sitting between them. CDR3 size: 14 residues. Germline V lookup: CDR1 LNHNV, CDR2 YYDKDF (reference sequence).

The count of this clone is one. The chain links TRBV7-9 to TRBJ2-1; unclear D gene. The CDR3 has 12 residues. Germline-derived CDR1 and CDR2 are SEHNR and FQNEAQ (reference sequence). V was trimmed by 5 bases and J by 1 base, leaving 3 bases between them. CDR3 nucleotide sequence: TGTGCCAGCAGCGAATCCTACAATGAGCAGTTCTTC. Amino acid sequence: CASSESYNEQFF.

The genes are TRBV19 and TRBJ1-5; no clear D gene. The germline CDR1 and CDR2 sequences are LNHDA and SQIVND (reference sequence). This CDR3 contains 16 residues. V was cut by 7 bases and J by 1 base, with 17 bases left in between. The CDR3 bases are TGTGCCAGTAAAAAAAGGCTAATAGGGAGCAATCAGCCCCAGCATTTT. This translates into CASKKRLIGSNQPQHF.

The chain is built from TRBV11-3 and TRBJ2-5; D not resolved. This CDR3 is built from 13 residues. Germline-derived CDR1 and CDR2 are SGHNT and YENEEA. Trimming pared 6 bases from V and 3 bases from J, leaving 11 bases between. The CDR3 is CASSSRTEETQYF. Here the CDR3 DNA reads TGTGCCAGCAGTTCCCGGACGGAAGAGACCCAGTACTTC.